Below are 4 T cell receptor beta chains sequenced from a single sample in a study of beta chain features in type 1 diabetes. The study reverse transcribed the entire isolated RNA, so it sequenced expressed TCRB transcripts. Libraries were prepared by immunoSEQ multiplex PCR; TCRdb keeps only in-frame clonotypes and omits some of them. Among 970,000 or so clones listed, 15% to 20% were seen once. The sample comprised naive CD4+ T cells from blood. The receptor source for this set is a woman younger than 30 in good health.

The V gene is TRBV15, the J gene TRBJ2-7; D is unclear. Trimming shortened V by 3 bases and J by 4 bases, and 13 bases separated the two germline ends. The CDR3 contains 14 residues. CDR1 LNHNV and CDR2 YYDKDF come from the germline V gene (reference sequence). CDR3 nucleotide sequence: TGTGCCACCAGCAGGGAGAGTTTGGCATACGAGCAGTACTTC. It encodes CATSRESLAYEQYF.

Comment on this clone: The conserved phenylalanine or tryptophan normally closing the CDR3 is absent here, so this likely arose from a read error. It is unclear where the CDR3 begins or ends on the DNA, so no DNA is shown, and the CDR3 is as TCRdb lists it. The chain couples TRBV4-3 to TRBJ2-3; the listed D gene, TRBD2, was not tested against the DNA. From germline, CDR1 is LGHNA and CDR2 YSLEER. Including both end residues, the CDR3 is 11 amino acids long. The CDR3 is CASSHIAPHPE.

For this clone: This may arise from a read error, as a much more abundant clone is one base away. The gene calls are TRBV7-6 and TRBJ2-5; D remains unclear. V shed 5 bases and J shed 2 bases, with 3 bases lying between them. CDR1 is SGHVS, CDR2 FNYEAQ, per germline. The CDR3 runs 11 residues. The CDR3 DNA follows: TGTGCCAGCAGCGCACAAGAGACCCAGTACTTC. The encoded protein is CASSAQETQYF. The full variable domain, in which reference TRBV7-6 and TRBJ2-5 provide the parts outside the CDR3, is GAGVSQSPRYKVTKRGQDVALRCDPISGHVSLYWYRQALGQGPEFLTYFNYEAQQDKSGLPNDRFSAERPEGSISTLTIQRTEQRDSAMYRCASSAQETQYFGPGTRLLVL.

The chain combines TRBV19 with TRBJ1-2; D unclear. CDR1 is LNHDA and CDR2 is SQIVND in the germline V gene (reference sequence). The CDR3 contains 13 residues. V dropped 5 bases and J dropped 7 bases, with 14 bases sitting between them. The DNA of the CDR3 is TGTGCCAGTAGTTTGCAAGGAGCGGGTGGCTACACCTTC. This codes for CASSLQGAGGYTF.